The sequence of this T cell receptor beta chain was determined in a study of T cells in tuberculosis. Study summary: A South African cohort included IGRA-negative adolescents, latently infected IGRA-positive adolescents and adults with active tuberculosis.

Only in-frame clones appear in the TCRdb table, and some are missing; sequencing was by immunoSEQ multiplex PCR. The sample yields around 26,000 clones, about 92% seen once. V lost 3 bases, J lost 6 bases, and 10 bases stayed unmatched. Germline V CDR1 and CDR2: SGHAT, FQNNGV. CDR3 length: 15 residues. This TCR was recovered from a donor between 10 and 35 years old with latent tuberculosis or without tuberculosis infection. Some clones in this sample may be carry-over from other donors' samples. The chain uses TRBV11-2 and TRBJ1-2, with 7 bases matching TRBD1. The specimen was PBMCs. This CDR3 reads CASSLGLGGVNGYTF. As DNA, the CDR3 is TGTGCCAGCAGCTTGGGTTTAGGGGGCGTTAATGGCTACACCTTC.